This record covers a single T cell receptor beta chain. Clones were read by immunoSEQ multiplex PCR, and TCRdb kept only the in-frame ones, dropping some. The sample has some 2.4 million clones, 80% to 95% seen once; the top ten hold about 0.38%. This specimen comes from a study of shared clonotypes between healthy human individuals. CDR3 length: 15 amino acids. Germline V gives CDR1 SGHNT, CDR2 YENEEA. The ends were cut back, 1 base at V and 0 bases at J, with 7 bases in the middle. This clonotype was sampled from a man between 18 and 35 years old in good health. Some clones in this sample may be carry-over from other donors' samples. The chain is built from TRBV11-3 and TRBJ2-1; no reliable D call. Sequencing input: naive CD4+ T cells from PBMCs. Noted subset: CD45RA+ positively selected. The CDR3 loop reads CASSLVSNSYNEQFF. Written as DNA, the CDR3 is TGTGCCAGCAGCTTAGTATCTAACTCCTACAATGAGCAGTTCTTC. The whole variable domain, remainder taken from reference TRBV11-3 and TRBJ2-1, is EAGVVQSPRYKIIEKKQPVAFWCNPISGHNTLYWYLQNLGQGPELLIRYENEEAVDDSQLPKDRFSAERLKGVDSTLKIQPAELGDSAVYLCASSLVSNSYNEQFFGPGTRLTVL.